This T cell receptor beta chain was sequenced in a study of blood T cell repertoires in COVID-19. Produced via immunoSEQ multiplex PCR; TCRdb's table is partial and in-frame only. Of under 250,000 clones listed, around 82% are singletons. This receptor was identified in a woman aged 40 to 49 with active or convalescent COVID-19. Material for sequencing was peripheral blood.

The CDR3 sequence: CASSIGLVADTQYF. CDR3 nucleotides: TGTGCCAGTAGTATTGGACTAGTCGCAGATACGCAGTATTTT. The chain is built from TRBV19 and TRBJ2-3; 7 bases agree with TRBD2. Looked up from germline, CDR1 is LNHDA and CDR2 is SQIVND (reference sequence). Trimming removed 3 bases from V and 4 bases from J; junction bases left unmatched: 4. The length of the CDR3 is 14 residues.